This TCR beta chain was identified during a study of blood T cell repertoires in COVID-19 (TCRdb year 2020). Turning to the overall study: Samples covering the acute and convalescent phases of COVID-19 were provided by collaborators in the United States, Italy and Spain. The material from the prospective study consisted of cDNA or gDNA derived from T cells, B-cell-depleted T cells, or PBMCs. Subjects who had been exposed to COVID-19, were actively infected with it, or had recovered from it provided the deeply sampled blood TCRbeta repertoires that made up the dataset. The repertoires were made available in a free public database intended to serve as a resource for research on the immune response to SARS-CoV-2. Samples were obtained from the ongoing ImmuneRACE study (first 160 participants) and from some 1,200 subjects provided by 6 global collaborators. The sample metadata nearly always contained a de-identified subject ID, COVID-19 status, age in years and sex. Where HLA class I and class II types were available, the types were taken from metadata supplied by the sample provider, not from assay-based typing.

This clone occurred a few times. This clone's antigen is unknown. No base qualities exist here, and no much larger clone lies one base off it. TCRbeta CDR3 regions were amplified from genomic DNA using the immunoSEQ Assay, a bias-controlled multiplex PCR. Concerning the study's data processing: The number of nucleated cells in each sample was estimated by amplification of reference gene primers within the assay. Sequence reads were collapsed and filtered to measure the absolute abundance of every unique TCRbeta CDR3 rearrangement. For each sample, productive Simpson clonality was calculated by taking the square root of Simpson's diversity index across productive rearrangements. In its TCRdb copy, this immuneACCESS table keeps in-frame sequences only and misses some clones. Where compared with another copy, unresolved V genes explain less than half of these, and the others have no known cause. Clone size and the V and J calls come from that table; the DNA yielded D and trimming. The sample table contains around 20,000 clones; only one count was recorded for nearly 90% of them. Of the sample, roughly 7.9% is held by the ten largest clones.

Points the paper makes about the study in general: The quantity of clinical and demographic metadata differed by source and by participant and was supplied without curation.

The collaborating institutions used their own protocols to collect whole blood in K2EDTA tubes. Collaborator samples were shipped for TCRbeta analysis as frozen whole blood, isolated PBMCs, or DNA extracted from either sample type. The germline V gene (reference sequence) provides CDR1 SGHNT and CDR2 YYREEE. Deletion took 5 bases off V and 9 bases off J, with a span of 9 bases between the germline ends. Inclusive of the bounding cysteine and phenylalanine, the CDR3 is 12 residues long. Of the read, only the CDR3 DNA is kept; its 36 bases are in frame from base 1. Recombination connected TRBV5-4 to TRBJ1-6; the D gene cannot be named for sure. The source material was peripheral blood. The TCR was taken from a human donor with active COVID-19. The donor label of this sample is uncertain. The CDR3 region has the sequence CASSRPGSPLHF. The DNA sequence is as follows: TGTGCCAGCAGTCGCCCCGGTTCACCCCTCCACTTT.